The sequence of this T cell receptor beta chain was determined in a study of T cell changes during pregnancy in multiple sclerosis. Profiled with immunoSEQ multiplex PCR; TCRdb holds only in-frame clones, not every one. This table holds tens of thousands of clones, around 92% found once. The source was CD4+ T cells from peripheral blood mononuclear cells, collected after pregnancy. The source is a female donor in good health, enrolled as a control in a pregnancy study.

DNA for the CDR3: TGTGCCAGCAGCTCTTCCGGGGGTACTGAAGCTTTCTTT. Its protein is CASSSSGGTEAFF. The chain has TRBV7-9 and TRBJ1-1, with a tentative D call TRBD1 (5 bases). V lost 4 bases and J 5 bases, leaving 11 bases between the germline ends. Germline CDR1 is SEHNR and CDR2 is FQNEAQ (reference sequence). The CDR3 has 13 residues.